Each of the 16 T cell receptor beta chains below was sequenced from the same sample in a study of blood T cell repertoires in COVID-19. Method: immunoSEQ multiplex PCR; TCRdb's copy keeps in-frame clones and lacks some. The profile shows around 200,000 clones, 83% of them singletons. The sample taken for sequencing was peripheral blood. These receptors were taken from a woman aged 30 to 39 with COVID-19, enrolled during active disease.

The V and J genes are TRBV7-3 and TRBJ1-1; no reliable D call. The CDR3 spans 13 residues. The V and J ends lost 1 base and 4 bases respectively, with 7 bases between them. Per the germline V gene, CDR1 is SGHTA and CDR2 is FQGTGA. The CDR3 protein is CASSLSRSTEAFF. Here the CDR3 DNA reads TGTGCCAGCAGCTTAAGTAGGAGCACTGAAGCTTTCTTT.

This chain joins TRBV11-1 and TRBJ1-5; possibly TRBD1 for D (5 bases). The CDR3 is 13 residues long. V was trimmed by 5 bases and J by 2 bases, leaving 7 bases between them. CDR1 and CDR2 (germline): SGHAT, FQDESV (reference sequence). The CDR3 loop is CASSTGRNQPQHF. As DNA, the CDR3 is TGTGCCAGCAGCACAGGTCGCAATCAGCCCCAGCATTTT.

As for this clone: One end of the junction fails to match germline, which may point to a read error. The chain recombines TRBV11-2 with TRBJ2-4; D is perhaps TRBD2 (5 bases). CDR3 length: 12 residues. Per the germline V gene, CDR1 is SGHAT and CDR2 is FQNNGV. The CDR3 DNA sequence: TGTGCCAGCAGCTTAGTTGCCGGGATCGGGCACTTC. Protein product: CASSLVAGIGHF.

V and J are TRBV5-6 and TRBJ2-6; D is possibly TRBD1 (6 bases). The CDR3 length is 15 residues. Trimming removed 2 bases from V and 4 bases from J, with 10 bases in between. Germline V gives CDR1 SGHDT, CDR2 YYEEEE. CDR3 sequence reads: CASSFRGAGANVLTF. The CDR3 DNA follows: TGTGCCAGCAGCTTCAGGGGTGCAGGGGCCAACGTCCTGACTTTC.

The chain combines TRBV2 with TRBJ1-1; D gene uncertain. CDR1 is SNHLY, CDR2 FYNNEI, per germline. Trimming left V 6 bases short and J 3 bases short, with 11 bases between. This CDR3 comprises 13 residues. As DNA, the CDR3 is TGTGCCAGCAGGTCGATGGACTACACTGAAGCTTTCTTT. This gives the protein CASRSMDYTEAFF.

The chain is built from TRBV5-7 and TRBJ1-1, with D unresolved. TRBV5-7 is filed as an ORF, its function uncertain. Trimming took off 4 bases at V and 3 bases at J, with 10 bases between the two ends. CDR3 size: 13 residues. The CDR3: CASSALSHTEAFF. In nucleotides, the CDR3 is TGTGCCAGCAGCGCCTTGAGTCACACTGAAGCTTTCTTT.

V usage is TRBV28 and J usage is TRBJ2-7; weak D call: TRBD2 (6 bases). V was cut by 6 bases and J by 2 bases, with 11 bases left in between. CDR1 MDHEN and CDR2 SYDVKM come from the germline V gene. This CDR3 is 13 amino acids long. The CDR3 loop reads CASRGTYAYEQYF. Here the CDR3 DNA reads TGTGCCAGCAGGGGGACTTACGCCTACGAGCAGTACTTC.

This clone was seen a few times. The chain uses TRBV6-5 and TRBJ2-2, with D perhaps matching TRBD2 (7 bases). The CDR3 has 15 amino acids. The V and J ends lost 0 bases and 9 bases respectively, with 14 bases between them. Germline CDR1 is MNHEY and CDR2 is SVGAGI. The chain's CDR3 is CASSYSSSGGRELFF. CDR3 in DNA: TGTGCCAGCAGTTACTCGAGTTCGGGGGGCCGGGAGCTGTTTTTT.

V usage is TRBV24-1 and J usage is TRBJ1-4; D uncertain. Germline values: CDR1 KGHDR, CDR2 SFDVKD. Trimming stripped 4 bases from V and 8 bases from J, with 16 bases between. The CDR3 runs to 15 residues. This chain's CDR3 is CATSDPTASSEKLFF. As DNA, the CDR3 is TGTGCCACCAGTGACCCGACTGCGAGTAGCGAAAAACTGTTTTTT.

The chain uses TRBV2 and TRBJ2-1; perhaps TRBD1 as D (5 bases). This CDR3 comprises 13 residues. The germline gives CDR1 SNHLY, CDR2 FYNNEI. V was shortened by 7 bases and J by 4 bases, with 11 bases between the two germline ends. The CDR3 sequence is CASIIGAYNEQFF. The CDR3 DNA reads TGTGCCAGCATCATTGGGGCATACAATGAGCAGTTCTTC.

This chain joins TRBV5-1 and TRBJ2-4; D possibly corresponds to TRBD2 (5 bases). Looked up from germline, CDR1 is SGHRS and CDR2 is YFSETQ. The CDR3 totals 14 residues. Deletions cut 4 bases from V and 0 bases from J, with 8 bases between. The chain's CDR3 is CASSRTAAKNIQYF. As DNA, the CDR3 is TGCGCCAGCAGCCGGACTGCAGCCAAAAACATTCAGTACTTC.

This clone was detected ten times or more. The rearrangement joins TRBV7-9 to TRBJ1-1; TRBD1 aligns across 7 bases. This CDR3 has 12 residues. CDR1 and CDR2 (germline): SEHNR, FQNEAQ (reference sequence). The V segment lost 6 bases and the J segment 7 bases; nucleotides outside the gene matches: 5. This chain's CDR3 is CASRGRDSEAFF. The CDR3 DNA reads as TGTGCCAGCAGGGGCCGGGACAGTGAAGCTTTCTTT.

The chain employs TRBV11-2 and TRBJ2-1, with D tentatively TRBD1 (6 bases). V was pared by 5 bases and J by 7 bases, with 15 bases between. Germline values: CDR1 SGHAT, CDR2 FQNNGV. The CDR3 sequence is 14 residues long. The CDR3 protein is CASSPSITGNEQFF. CDR3 nucleotides: TGTGCCAGCAGCCCCAGTATTACAGGGAATGAGCAGTTCTTC.

The rearrangement links TRBV29-1 to TRBJ1-4; no reliable D call. CDR1 is SQVTM and CDR2 is ANQGSEA in the germline V gene. Trimming removed 1 base from V and 8 bases from J, with 8 bases in between. The CDR3 is made up of 12 amino acids. CDR3 amino acids: CSVEGGYEKLFF. The CDR3 nucleotides are TGCAGCGTTGAAGGAGGGTACGAAAAACTGTTTTTT.

The V gene is TRBV7-9, the J gene TRBJ1-6; perhaps TRBD1 as D (5 bases). Germline CDR1 and CDR2: SEHNR and FQNEAQ (reference sequence). V gave up 7 bases and J gave up 5 bases, with 12 bases separating them. This CDR3 contains 14 residues. The CDR3 loop is CASTIGHHNSPLHF. In DNA, the CDR3 is TGTGCCAGCACCATCGGACACCATAATTCACCCCTCCACTTT.

V and J are TRBV6-7 and TRBJ1-2, with 12 nucleotides matching TRBD1. TRBV6-7 is identified as an open reading frame with a role that is uncertain. The CDR3 totals 21 residues. The V gene end was trimmed by 3 bases and the J gene end by 3 bases; junction bases not matched to a gene: 20. The CDR3 protein is CASSYKGGRTWDRGRDYGYTF. The CDR3 nucleotides read TGTGCCAGCAGTTATAAAGGGGGCCGGACCTGGGACAGGGGGCGAGACTATGGCTACACCTTC.